This T cell receptor (beta chain) was sequenced for a study of cytotoxic CD8 clonotypes in ibrutinib-treated CLL. Profiled with immunoSEQ multiplex PCR; TCRdb holds only in-frame clones, not every one. The repertoire holds hundreds of thousands of clones, with roughly 71% as singletons. PBMCs were cryopreserved, and 1.5 to 2 micrograms of genomic DNA from them went into TCR beta libraries. Looked up from germline, CDR1 is MDHEN and CDR2 is SYDVKM. After removal of 3 bases from V and 8 bases from J, the junction contained 14 bases not matched to a gene. CDR3 length: 16 residues. This TCR was sampled from a human donor with chronic lymphocytic leukemia. This chain links TRBV28 with TRBJ1-2, with TRBD1 identical over 8 bases. The sequenced sample was PBMCs, obtained after 36 months of ibrutinib treatment. In DNA form, the CDR3 reads TGTGCCAGCAGTTTTGCCGGGGACAGGAGATCTTGGGGCTACACCTTC. Its protein is CASSFAGDRRSWGYTF.